The T cell receptor (beta chain) under discussion was sequenced for a study of blood T cell repertoires in COVID-19. In the source study's methods: Amplification of reference gene primers was used by the study to estimate nucleated cell counts. Data came from immunoSEQ multiplex PCR; TCRdb stores just in-frame clones and leaves some out. The V and J calls and clone size were taken over from that table, and D and trimming were inferred from the DNA. The sample records about 90,000 clones, about 86% being singletons. This clone was detected only a few times. The sequence was obtained from a man older than 75 with acute or convalescent COVID-19. Source material: peripheral blood.

The CDR3 DNA follows: TGCGCCAGCAGTGAGTCGGTCTCCTGGAGCACCGGGGAGCTGTTTTTT. Protein product: CASSESVSWSTGELFF. V usage is TRBV10-1 and J usage is TRBJ2-2; D uncertain. V dropped 0 bases and J dropped 4 bases, with 12 bases sitting between them. There are 16 residues in the CDR3. The germline V gene has CDR1 WNHNN and CDR2 SYGVQD (reference sequence).